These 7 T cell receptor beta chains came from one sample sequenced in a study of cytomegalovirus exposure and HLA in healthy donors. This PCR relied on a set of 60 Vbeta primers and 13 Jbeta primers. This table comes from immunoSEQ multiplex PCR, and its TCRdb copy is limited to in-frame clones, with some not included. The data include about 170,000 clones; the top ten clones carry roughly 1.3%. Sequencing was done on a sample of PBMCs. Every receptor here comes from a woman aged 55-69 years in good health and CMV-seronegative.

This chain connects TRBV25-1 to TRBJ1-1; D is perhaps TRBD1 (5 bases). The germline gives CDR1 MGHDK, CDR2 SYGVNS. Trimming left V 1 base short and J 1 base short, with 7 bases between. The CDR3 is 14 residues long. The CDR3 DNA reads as TGTGCCAGCAGTGAATTCGGGGGGAACACTGAAGCTTTCTTT. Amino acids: CASSEFGGNTEAFF.

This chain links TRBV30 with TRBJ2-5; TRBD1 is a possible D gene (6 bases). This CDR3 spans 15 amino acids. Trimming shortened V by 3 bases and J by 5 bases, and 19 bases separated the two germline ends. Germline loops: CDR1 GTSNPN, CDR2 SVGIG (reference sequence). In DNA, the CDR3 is TGTGCCTGGAGCGCCTGGCAGGGGAGAGGGGAGACCCAGTACTTC. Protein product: CAWSAWQGRGETQYF.

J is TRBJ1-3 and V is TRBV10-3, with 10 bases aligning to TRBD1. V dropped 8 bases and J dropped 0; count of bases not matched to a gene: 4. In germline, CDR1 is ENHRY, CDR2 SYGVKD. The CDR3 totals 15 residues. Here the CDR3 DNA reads TGTGCCATCCGGGACAGGGGCGACTCTGGAAACACCATATATTTT. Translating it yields CAIRDRGDSGNTIYF.

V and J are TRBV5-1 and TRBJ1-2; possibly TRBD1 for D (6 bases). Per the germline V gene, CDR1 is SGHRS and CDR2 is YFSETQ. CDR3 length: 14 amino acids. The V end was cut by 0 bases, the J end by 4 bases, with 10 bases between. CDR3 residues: CASSLGQATYGYTF. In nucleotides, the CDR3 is TGCGCCAGCAGCTTGGGACAGGCGACCTATGGCTACACCTTC.

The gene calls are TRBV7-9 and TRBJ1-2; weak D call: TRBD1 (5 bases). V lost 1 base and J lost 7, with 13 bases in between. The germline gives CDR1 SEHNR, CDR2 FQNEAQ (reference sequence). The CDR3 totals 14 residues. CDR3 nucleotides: TGTGCCAGCAGCTTAGAGACCCCAGGGTTTGGCTACACCTTC. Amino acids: CASSLETPGFGYTF. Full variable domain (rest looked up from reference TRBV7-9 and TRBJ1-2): DTGVSQNPRHKITKRGQNVTFRCDPISEHNRLYWYRQTLGQGPEFLTYFQNEAQLEKSRLLSDRFSAERPKGSFSTLEIQRTEQGDSAMYLCASSLETPGFGYTFGSGTRLTVV.

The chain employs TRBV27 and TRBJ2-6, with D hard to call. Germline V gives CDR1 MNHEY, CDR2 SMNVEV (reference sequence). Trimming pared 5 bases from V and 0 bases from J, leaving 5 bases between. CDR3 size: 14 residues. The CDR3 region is CASSPSSGANVLTF. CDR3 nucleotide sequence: TGTGCCAGCAGTCCCAGCTCTGGGGCCAACGTCCTGACTTTC.

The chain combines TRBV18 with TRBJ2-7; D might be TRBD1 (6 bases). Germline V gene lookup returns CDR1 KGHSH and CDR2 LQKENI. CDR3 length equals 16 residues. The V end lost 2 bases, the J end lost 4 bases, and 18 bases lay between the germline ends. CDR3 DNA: TGTGCCAGCTCACCATCGGCCACAGGGCCATCTTACGAGCAGTACTTC. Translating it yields CASSPSATGPSYEQYF.